The following is a T cell receptor (beta chain) sequence with its context. The sample is drawn from a study of radiotherapy plus CTLA-4 blockade in lung cancer. The study treated chemo-refractory metastatic non-small-cell lung cancer patients with focal radiation plus ipilimumab CTLA-4 blockade. Repertoires were generated with immunoSEQ multiplex PCR, while TCRdb's copy carries only in-frame clones and drops some. The sample contains more than 100,000 clones, 75% to 90% of which appear only once. Trimming took 8 bases from V and 6 from J, leaving 8 bases between them. The CDR3 totals 11 residues. Germline CDR1 reads MNHEY; CDR2 reads SVGAGI.

The J gene is TRBJ2-1, the V gene TRBV6-5, with a possible D match to TRBD1 (5 bases). The TCR comes from a human donor with non-small cell lung cancer that progressed on radiotherapy plus ipilimumab. This specimen was peripheral blood, taken from a patient treated with radiotherapy plus ipilimumab. The DNA for the CDR3 is TGTGCCAGCGGGGCAAGCAATGAGCAGTTCTTC. Amino acid sequence: CASGASNEQFF.